This section outlines one TCR beta chain sequence together with its context. Assay: immunoSEQ multiplex PCR; the TCRdb copy retains only in-frame clones and omits some. The sample lists tens of thousands of clones, roughly 94% occurring once. Trimming took 4 bases from V and 6 from J, leaving 13 bases between them. The germline CDR1 and CDR2 sequences are SGHDN and FVKESK. This CDR3 region has 13 residues. This sample stems from a study of T cell changes during pregnancy in multiple sclerosis. This clonotype was obtained from a female donor with multiple sclerosis, enrolled in a pregnancy study. Sequences were derived from peripheral blood, sampled before pregnancy. The chain links TRBV14 to TRBJ2-7; tentative D call: TRBD1 (5 bases). The CDR3 reads CASSPNWQGEQYF. Written as DNA, the CDR3 is TGTGCCAGCAGCCCCAATTGGCAGGGCGAGCAGTACTTC.